This T cell receptor beta chain was found in a study of T cell repertoires in aging, cancer and after chemotherapy. On the study more broadly: The full dataset contained about 10 million TCR reads. General observations from the study: In cancer patients, declining TCR diversity with age involved lost richness and lost evenness. Compared with age-matched healthy donors, untreated hematological or solid cancer patients showed higher blood TCR clonality.

Remarks on this clonotype: What it recognizes is unknown.

A mixed TRB-A/B primer pool amplified rearranged TRB by multiplex touch-down PCR. TCRdb used MiXCR to reprocess the multiplex PCR reads, holding one entry per CDR3 protein. The sample shows roughly 2,300 distinct CDR3 sequences, around 30% of them seen only once. With 5 bases clipped from V and 5 bases from J, the junction kept 5 bases outside the gene matches. The CDR3 loop spans 13 amino acids. Germline assignment: CDR1 SGHTA and CDR2 FQGNSA. TCR beta rearrangements were amplified from peripheral blood genomic DNA. The sequence derives from a human donor with a solid tumor. The chain couples TRBV7-2 to TRBJ2-7, with TRBD1 identical over 8 bases. The sample consisted of blood. Here the CDR3 DNA reads TGTGCCAGCAGCCGGACAGGGCGGGACGAGCAGTACTTC. Translating it yields CASSRTGRDEQYF. Looking up the rest from reference TRBV7-2 and TRBJ2-7 gives the full variable domain: GAGVSQSPSNKVTEKGKDVELRCDPISGHTALYWYRQSLGQGLEFLIYFQGNSAPDKSGLPSDRFSAERTGGSVSTLTIQRTQQEDSAVYLCASSRTGRDEQYFGPGTRLTVT.